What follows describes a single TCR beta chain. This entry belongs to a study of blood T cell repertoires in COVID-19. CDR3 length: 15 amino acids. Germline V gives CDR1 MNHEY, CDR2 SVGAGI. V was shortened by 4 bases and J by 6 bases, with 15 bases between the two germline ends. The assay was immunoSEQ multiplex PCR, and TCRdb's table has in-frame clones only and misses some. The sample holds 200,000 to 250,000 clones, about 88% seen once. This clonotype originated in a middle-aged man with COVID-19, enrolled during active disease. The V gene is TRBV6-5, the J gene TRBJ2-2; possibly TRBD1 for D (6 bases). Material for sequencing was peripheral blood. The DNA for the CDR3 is TGTGCCAGCAGTTCCAACAGGGTGGGGGCCGGGGAGCTGTTTTTT. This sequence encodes CASSSNRVGAGELFF.